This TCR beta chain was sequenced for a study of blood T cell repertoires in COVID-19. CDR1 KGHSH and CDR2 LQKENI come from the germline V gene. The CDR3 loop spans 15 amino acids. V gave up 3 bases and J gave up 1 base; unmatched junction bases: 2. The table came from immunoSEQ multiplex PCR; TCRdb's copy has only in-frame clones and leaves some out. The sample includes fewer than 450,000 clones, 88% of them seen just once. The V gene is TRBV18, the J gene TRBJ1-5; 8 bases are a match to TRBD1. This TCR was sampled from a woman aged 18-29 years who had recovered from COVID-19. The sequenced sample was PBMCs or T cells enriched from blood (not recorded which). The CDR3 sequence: CASSPDRASNQPQHF. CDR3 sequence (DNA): TGTGCCAGCTCACCGGACAGGGCCAGCAATCAGCCCCAGCATTTT. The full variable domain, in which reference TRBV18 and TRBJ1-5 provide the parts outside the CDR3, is NAGVMQNPRHLVRRRGQEARLRCSPMKGHSHVYWYRQLPEEGLKFMVYLQKENIIDESGMPKERFSAEFPKEGPSILRIQQVVRGDSAAYFCASSPDRASNQPQHFGDGTRLSIL.